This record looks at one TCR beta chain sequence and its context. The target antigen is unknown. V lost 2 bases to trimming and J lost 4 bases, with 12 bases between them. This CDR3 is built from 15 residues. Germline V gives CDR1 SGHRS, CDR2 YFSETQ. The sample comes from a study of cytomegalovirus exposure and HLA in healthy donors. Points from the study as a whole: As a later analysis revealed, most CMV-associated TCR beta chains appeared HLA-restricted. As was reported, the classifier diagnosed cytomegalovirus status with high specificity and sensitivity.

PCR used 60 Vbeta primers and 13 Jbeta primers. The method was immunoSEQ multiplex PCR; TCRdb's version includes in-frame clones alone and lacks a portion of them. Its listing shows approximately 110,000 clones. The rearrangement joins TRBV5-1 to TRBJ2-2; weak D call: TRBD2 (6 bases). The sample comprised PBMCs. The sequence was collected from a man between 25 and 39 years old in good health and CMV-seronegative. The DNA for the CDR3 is TGCGCCAGCAGCTTCGGAGGGGCCCTCACCGGGGAGCTGTTTTTT. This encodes CASSFGGALTGELFF. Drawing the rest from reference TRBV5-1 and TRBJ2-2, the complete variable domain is KAGVTQTPRYLIKTRGQQVTLSCSPISGHRSVSWYQQTPGQGLQFLFEYFSETQRNKGNFPGRFSGRQFSNSRSEMNVSTLELGDSALYLCASSFGGALTGELFFGEGSRLTVL.